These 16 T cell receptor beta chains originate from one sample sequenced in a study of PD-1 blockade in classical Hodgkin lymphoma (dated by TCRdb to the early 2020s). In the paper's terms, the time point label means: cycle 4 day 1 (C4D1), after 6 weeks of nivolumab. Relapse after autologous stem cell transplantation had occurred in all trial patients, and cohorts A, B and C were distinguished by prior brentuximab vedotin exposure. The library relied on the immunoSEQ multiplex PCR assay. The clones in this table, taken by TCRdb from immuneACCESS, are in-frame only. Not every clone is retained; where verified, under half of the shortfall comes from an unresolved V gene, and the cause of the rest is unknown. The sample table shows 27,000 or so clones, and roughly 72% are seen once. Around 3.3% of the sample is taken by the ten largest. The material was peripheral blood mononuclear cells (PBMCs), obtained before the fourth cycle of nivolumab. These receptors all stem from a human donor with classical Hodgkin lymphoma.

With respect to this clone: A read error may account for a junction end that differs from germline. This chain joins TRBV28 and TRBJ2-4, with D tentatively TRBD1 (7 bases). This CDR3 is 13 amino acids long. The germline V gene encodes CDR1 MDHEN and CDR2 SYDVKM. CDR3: CASSSLGGQSESF. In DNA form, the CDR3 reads TGTGCCAGCAGTTCGTTGGGGGGACAGTCTGAGAGCTTC.

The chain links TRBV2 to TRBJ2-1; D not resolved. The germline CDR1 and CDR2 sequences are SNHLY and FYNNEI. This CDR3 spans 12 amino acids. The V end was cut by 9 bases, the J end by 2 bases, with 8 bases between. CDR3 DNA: TGTGCCAGGAGGCGGACCTACAATGAGCAGTTCTTC. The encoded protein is CARRRTYNEQFF.

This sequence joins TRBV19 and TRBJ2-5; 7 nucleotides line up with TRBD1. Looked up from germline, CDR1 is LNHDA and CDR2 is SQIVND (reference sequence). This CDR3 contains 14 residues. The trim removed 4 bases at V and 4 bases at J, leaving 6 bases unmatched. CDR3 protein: CASSKSQGVETQYF. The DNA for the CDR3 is TGTGCCAGTAGTAAATCTCAGGGGGTAGAGACCCAGTACTTC.

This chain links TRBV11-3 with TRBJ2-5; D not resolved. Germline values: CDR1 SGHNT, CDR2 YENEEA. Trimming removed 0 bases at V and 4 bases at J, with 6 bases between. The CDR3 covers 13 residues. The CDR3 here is CASSLDSRETQYF. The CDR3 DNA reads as TGTGCCAGCAGCTTAGACAGTCGAGAGACCCAGTACTTC.

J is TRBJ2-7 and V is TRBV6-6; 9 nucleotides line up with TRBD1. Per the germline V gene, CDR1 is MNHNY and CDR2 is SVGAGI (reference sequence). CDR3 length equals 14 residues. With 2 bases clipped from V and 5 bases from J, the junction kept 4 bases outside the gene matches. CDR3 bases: TGTGCCAGCAGTTACAGGGGACAGGGAGACGAGCAGTACTTC. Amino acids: CASSYRGQGDEQYF.

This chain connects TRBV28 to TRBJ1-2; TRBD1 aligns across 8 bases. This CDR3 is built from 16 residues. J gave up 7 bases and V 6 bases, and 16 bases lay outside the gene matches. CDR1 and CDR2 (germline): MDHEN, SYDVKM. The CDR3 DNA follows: TGTGCCAGCAGCCCTACCTCAGGGGGCGCGGGAGGTGGCTACACCTTC. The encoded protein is CASSPTSGGAGGGYTF.

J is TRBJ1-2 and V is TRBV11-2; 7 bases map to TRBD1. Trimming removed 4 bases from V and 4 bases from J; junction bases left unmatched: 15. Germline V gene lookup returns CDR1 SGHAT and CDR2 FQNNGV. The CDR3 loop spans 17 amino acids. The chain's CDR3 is CASSSPGTDSPVYGYTF. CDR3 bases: TGTGCCAGCAGCTCCCCCGGGACAGACTCCCCAGTCTATGGCTACACCTTC.

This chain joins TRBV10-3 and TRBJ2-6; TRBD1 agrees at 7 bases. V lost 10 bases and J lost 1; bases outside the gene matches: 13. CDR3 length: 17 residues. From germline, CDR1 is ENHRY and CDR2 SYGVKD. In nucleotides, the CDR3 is TGTGCCACCCTGACAGGGCCTGTGGCTTCTGGGGCCAACGTCCTGACTTTC. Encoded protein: CATLTGPVASGANVLTF.

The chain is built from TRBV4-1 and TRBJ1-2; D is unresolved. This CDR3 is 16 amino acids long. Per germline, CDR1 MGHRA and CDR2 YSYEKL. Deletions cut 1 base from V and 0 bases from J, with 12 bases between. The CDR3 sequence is CASSQGDSTTNYGYTF. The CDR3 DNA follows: TGCGCCAGCAGCCAAGGGGATAGTACCACTAACTATGGCTACACCTTC.

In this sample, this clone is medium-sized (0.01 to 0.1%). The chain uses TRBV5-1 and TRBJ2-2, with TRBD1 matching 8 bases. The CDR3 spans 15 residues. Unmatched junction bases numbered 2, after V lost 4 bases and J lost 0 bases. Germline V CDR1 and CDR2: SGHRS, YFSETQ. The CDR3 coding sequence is TGCGCCAGCAGCATGACAGGGGCGAACACCGGGGAGCTGTTTTTT. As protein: CASSMTGANTGELFF.

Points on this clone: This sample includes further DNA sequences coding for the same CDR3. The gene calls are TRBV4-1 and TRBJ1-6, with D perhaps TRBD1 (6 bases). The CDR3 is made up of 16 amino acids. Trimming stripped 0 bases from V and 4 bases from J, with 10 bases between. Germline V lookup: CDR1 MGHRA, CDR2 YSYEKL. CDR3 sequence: CASSQDRDRYNSPLHF. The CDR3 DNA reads TGCGCCAGCAGCCAAGATCGAGACAGGTATAATTCACCCCTCCACTTT.

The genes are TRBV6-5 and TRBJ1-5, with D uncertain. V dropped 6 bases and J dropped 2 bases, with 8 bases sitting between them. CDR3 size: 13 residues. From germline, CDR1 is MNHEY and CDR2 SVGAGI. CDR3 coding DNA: TGTGCCAGCAGCTCAGTGGGCAATCAGCCCCAGCATTTT. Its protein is CASSSVGNQPQHF.

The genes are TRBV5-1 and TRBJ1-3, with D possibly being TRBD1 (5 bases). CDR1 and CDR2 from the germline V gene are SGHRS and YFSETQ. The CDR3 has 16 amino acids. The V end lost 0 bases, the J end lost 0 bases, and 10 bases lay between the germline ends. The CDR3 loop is CASSLDTGLSGNTIYF. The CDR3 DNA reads TGCGCCAGCAGCTTGGATACAGGACTCTCTGGAAACACCATATATTTT.

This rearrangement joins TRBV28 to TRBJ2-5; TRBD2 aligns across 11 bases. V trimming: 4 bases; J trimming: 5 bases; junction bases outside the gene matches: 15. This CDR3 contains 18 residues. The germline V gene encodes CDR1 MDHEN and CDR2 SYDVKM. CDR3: CASSSPGTSGRGGETQYF. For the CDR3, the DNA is TGTGCCAGCAGTTCCCCAGGAACTAGCGGGAGAGGTGGGGAGACCCAGTACTTC.

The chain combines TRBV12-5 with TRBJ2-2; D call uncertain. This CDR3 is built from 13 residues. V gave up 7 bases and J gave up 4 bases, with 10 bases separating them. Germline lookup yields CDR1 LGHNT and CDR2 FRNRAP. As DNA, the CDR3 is TGTGCTAGTGCAGGCAGTCCCACCGGGGAGCTGTTTTTT. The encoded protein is CASAGSPTGELFF.

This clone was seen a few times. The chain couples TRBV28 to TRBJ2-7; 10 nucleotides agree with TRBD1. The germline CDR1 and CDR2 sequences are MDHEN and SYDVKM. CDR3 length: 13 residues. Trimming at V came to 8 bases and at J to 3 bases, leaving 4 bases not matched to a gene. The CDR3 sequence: CASLGTGDYEQYF. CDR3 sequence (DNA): TGTGCCAGCCTTGGGACAGGGGACTACGAGCAGTACTTC.